This T cell receptor beta chain was identified in a study of T cells in Graves' hyperthyroidism and ophthalmopathy. Study background: Specimen type is peripheral blood, collected at initial diagnosis prior to any treatment.

Amplification of TCR beta CDR3 regions used RNA as the template. The HTBI set primed first-round TCR CDR3 RT-PCR. Each CDR3 protein gets one entry after TCRdb re-called the multiplex PCR reads with MiXCR. The data show about 700,000 distinct CDR3 sequences, approximately 14% seen once. Study-level findings and limits: Peripheral blood also featured most of the thyroid clonotypes expanded above 0.001.

On this clonotype: The antigen is undetermined.

The germline gives CDR1 WSHSY, CDR2 SAAADI. The CDR3 runs 16 residues. V was pared by 3 bases and J by 4 bases, with 6 bases of the junction left unmatched. Hyperthyroidism of Graves' type that showed no ophthalmopathy progression within 18 months was stable. Researchers barred patients who had uncontrolled infection, other autoimmune disease, pregnancy or lactation. Sequencing input: blood. This TCR was recovered from a woman between 18 and 29 years old with Graves' hyperthyroidism. The rearrangement uses TRBV10-2 and TRBJ2-6; TRBD1 matches at 7 bases. The chain's CDR3 is CASSDRDSSGANVLTF. CDR3 in DNA: TGCGCCAGCAGTGACCGGGACAGTTCGGGGGCCAACGTCCTGACTTTC.